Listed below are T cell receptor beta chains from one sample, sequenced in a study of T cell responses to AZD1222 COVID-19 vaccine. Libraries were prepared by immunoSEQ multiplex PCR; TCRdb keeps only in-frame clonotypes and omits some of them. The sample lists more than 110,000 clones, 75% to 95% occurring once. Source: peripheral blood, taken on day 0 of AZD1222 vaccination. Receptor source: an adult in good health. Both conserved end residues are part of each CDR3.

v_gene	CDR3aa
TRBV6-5	CASSYSGSGTDTQYF
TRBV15	CATSRVAGAHNEQFF
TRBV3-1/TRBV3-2	CASSQRRGGTDTQYF
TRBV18	CASSPPDGGAGYGYTF
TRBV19	CASSRDESTGELFF
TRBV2	CASSEGELRGQPQHF
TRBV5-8	CASSLTGGARSNQPQHF
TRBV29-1	CSSYADTQYF
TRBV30	CAWSVRGKINSGANVLTF
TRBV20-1	CSASPGANEKLFF
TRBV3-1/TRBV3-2	CASSQVHSGNTIYF
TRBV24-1	CATSDLSGSGNEQFF
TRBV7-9	CASSHGTRTNEKLFF
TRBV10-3	CAISTTDRRDVSGANVLTF
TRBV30	CAWRLEITGYSGNTIYF
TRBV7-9	CASSEGVRNNEQFF
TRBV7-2	CASSLGRRPLHF
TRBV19	CASSIGGANEKLFF
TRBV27	CASSFFGAQGITEAFF
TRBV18	CASSPLPSVGRATGYTF
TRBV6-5	CASRDRDSGGYTF
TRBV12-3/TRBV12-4	CASSLRGNTEAFF
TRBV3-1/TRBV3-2	CASSHPGLQGDNSGANVLTF
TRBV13	CASSSSTGVYGYTF
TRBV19	CASSIEGASNTEAFF
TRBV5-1	CASSSTGQANSPLHF
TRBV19	CASSTQGAGSQPQHF
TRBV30	CAWNSLTSSNSPLHF
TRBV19	CASSTTGARPPQHF
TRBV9	CASSGTGLPDTQYF
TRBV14	CASSLNYEQYF
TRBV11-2	CASSRGYEQYF
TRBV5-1	CASSLDQLTELGTDTQYF
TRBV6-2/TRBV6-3	CASSPGGQGSYTF
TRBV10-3	CAISESGLRGPYNEQFF
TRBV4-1	CASSQSRGGSYEQYF
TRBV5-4	CASSPSGGQGEQYF
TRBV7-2	CASNDGVSYEQYF
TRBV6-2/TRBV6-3	CASSSLAGGIGELFF
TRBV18	CASSPAAPGTGGFGETQYF
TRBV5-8	CASSRIGIRNEQFF
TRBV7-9	CASSFLAISSYNEQFF
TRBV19	CASSLRGTGSYNEQFF
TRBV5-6	CASTLGLTDTQYF